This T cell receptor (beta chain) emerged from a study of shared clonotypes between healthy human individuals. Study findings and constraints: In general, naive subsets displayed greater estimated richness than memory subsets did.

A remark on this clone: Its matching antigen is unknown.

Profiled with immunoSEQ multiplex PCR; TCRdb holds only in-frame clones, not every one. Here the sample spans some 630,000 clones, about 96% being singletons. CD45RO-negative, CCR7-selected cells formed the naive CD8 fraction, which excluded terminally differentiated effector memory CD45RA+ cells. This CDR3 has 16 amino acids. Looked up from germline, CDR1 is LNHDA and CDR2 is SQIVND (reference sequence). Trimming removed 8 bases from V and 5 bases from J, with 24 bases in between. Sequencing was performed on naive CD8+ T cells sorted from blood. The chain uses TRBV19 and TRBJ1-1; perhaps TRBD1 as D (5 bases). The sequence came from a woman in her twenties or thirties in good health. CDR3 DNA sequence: TGTGCCAGTCATGAACGTAATCAGGGTTCACTTACTGAAGCTTTCTTT. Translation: CASHERNQGSLTEAFF.